One sample yielded the 2 T cell receptor beta chains listed below, sequenced in a study of cytomegalovirus exposure and HLA in healthy donors (dated by TCRdb to the late 2010s). The library was made by the immunoSEQ multiplex PCR assay. The multiplex PCR relied on a mix of 60 forward primers for TCR Vbeta segments and 13 reverse primers for TCR Jbeta segments. Held by TCRdb, this immuneACCESS table contains in-frame sequences only and omits some clones. Under half of the omission traces to an unresolved V gene where checked; the cause of the rest is unknown. The sample table shows approximately 91,000 clones, and around 64% are seen once. The top ten hold about 2.3% of the sample. Sequenced: PBMCs. Every receptor here comes from a human donor in good health.

V and J are TRBV2 and TRBJ1-1; TRBD1 agrees at 8 bases. Germline CDR1 and CDR2: SNHLY and FYNNEI. J was trimmed by 7 bases and V by 6 bases; bases with no gene match: 7. This CDR3 has 13 amino acids. For the CDR3, the DNA is TGTGCCAGCAGCGACAGGGGATCTAATGAAGCTTTCTTT. Translation gives CASSDRGSNEAFF.

The chain joins TRBV27 to TRBJ2-1; TRBD1 matches 9 bases. CDR1 and CDR2 from the germline V gene are MNHEY and SMNVEV (reference sequence). This CDR3 has 15 amino acids. Germline trimming cut 7 bases from V and 8 bases from J; bases unmatched to any gene: 12. The CDR3 bases are TGTGCCAGCACTCACTGGGGACAGGGCATCGATGAGCAGTTCTTC. It codes for CASTHWGQGIDEQFF.